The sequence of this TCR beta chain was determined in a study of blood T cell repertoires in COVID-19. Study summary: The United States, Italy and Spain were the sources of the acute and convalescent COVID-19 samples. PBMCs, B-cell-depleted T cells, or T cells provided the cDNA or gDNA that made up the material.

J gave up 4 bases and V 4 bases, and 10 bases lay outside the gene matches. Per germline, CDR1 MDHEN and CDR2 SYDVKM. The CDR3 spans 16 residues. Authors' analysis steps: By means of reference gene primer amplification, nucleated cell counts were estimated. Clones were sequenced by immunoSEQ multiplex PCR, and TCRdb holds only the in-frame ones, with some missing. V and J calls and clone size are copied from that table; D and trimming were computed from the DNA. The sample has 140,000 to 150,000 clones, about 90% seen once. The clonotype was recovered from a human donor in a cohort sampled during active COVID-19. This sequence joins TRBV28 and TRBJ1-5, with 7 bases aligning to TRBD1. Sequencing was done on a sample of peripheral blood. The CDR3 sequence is CASSSQAGTVNQPQHF. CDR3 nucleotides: TGTGCCAGCAGTTCTCAAGCCGGGACAGTTAATCAGCCCCAGCATTTT.